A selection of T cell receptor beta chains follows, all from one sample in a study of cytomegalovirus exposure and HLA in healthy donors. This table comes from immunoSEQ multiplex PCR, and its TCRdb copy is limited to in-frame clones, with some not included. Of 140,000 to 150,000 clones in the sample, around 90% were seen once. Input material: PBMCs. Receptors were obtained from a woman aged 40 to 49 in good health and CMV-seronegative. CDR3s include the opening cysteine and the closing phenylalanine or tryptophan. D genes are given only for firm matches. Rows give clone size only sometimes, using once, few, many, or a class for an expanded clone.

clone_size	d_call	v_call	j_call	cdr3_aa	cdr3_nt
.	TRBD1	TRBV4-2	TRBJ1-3	CASSPLPKSGGGNTIYF	TGTGCCAGCAGCCCGCTCCCGAAATCAGGGGGTGGAAACACCATATATTTT
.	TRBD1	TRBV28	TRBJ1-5	CASSLTGAGNQPQHF	TGTGCCAGCAGTCTCACAGGGGCGGGCAATCAGCCCCAGCATTTT
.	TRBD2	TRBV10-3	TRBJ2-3	CATASGSTDTQYF	TGTGCCACCGCTAGCGGGAGCACAGATACGCAGTATTTT
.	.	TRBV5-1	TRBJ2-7	CASSFQPGYSYEQYF	TGCGCCAGCAGCTTCCAACCGGGGTACTCCTACGAGCAGTACTTC
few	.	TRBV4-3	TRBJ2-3	CASSQYGGADTQYF	TGCGCCAGCAGCCAATACGGCGGGGCAGATACGCAGTATTTT
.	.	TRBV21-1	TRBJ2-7	CAITLGHLSYEQYF	TGTGCCATCACCCTAGGACATCTCTCCTACGAGCAGTACTTC
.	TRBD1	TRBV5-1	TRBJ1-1	CASSFWDREDTEAFF	TGCGCCAGCAGCTTCTGGGACAGGGAGGACACTGAAGCTTTCTTT
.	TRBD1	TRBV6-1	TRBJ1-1	CASSGTGGPTEAFF	TGTGCCAGCAGCGGTACAGGGGGGCCCACTGAAGCTTTCTTT
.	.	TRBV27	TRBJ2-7	CASSLSGPPEQYF	TGTGCCAGCAGTTTAAGTGGCCCCCCCGAGCAGTACTTC
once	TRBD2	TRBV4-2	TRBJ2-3	CARPTSGNPHTQYF	TGTGCCAGGCCGACTAGCGGGAATCCCCATACGCAGTATTTT
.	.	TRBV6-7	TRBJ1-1	CAPLPGGVDTEAFF	TGTGCCCCCCTGCCGGGGGGGGTGGACACTGAAGCTTTCTTT
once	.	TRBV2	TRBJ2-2	CASRVQGGTGELFF	TGTGCCAGCAGAGTACAGGGTGGTACCGGGGAGCTGTTTTTT
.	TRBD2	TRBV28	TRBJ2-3	CAGNRAGSDTQYF	TGTGCCGGGAACAGAGCGGGGAGTGATACGCAGTATTTT
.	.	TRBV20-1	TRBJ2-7	CSANPVYEQYF	TGCAGTGCTAACCCAGTCTACGAGCAGTACTTC
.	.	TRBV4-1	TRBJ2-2	CASSLVSTGELFF	TGCGCCAGCAGCTTGGTGAGCACCGGGGAGCTGTTTTTT
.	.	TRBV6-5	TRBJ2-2	CASRVRRAFGGELFF	TGTGCCAGCCGGGTGAGGAGGGCCTTCGGGGGGGAGCTGTTTTTT
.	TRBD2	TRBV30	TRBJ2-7	CAWSGSFITGLAGVGPYEQYF	TGTGCCTGGAGTGGGTCCTTTATAACGGGACTAGCGGGAGTGGGGCCCTACGAGCAGTACTTC
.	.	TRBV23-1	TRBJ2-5	CASGCQVGQETQYF	TGCGCCAGCGGATGCCAGGTGGGCCAAGAGACCCAGTACTTC
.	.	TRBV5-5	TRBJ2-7	CASRPNRDHEQYF	TGTGCCAGCAGGCCTAACAGGGATCACGAGCAGTACTTC
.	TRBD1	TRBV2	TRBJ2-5	CASVRQGARETQYF	TGTGCCAGCGTAAGACAGGGGGCTAGAGAGACCCAGTACTTC
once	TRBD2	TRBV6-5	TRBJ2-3	CATATSGASTDTQYF	TGTGCCACGGCGACTAGCGGGGCTAGCACAGATACGCAGTATTTT
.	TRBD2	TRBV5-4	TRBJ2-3	CASSLRLAGGTDTQYF	TGTGCCAGCAGCTTGAGACTAGCGGGAGGGACAGATACGCAGTATTTT
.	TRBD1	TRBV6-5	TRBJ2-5	CASKRTGIGAQYF	TGTGCCAGCAAGAGGACAGGGATAGGGGCCCAGTACTTC
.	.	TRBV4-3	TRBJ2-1	CASSQDGAGHYNEQFF	TGCGCCAGCAGCCAAGATGGAGCTGGCCACTACAATGAGCAGTTCTTC
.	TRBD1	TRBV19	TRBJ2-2	CASSSVPAAGGTGELFF	TGTGCCAGTAGTAGCGTGCCTGCGGCAGGGGGCACCGGGGAGCTGTTTTTT
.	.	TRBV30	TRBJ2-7	CAWSEGAFYEQYF	TGTGCCTGGAGTGAAGGGGCCTTCTACGAGCAGTACTTC
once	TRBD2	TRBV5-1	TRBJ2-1	CASSLSGTSFEQFF	TGCGCCAGCAGCCTCTCCGGGACTAGTTTTGAGCAGTTCTTC
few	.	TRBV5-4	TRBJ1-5	CASSLTPYSNQPQHF	TGTGCCAGCAGCTTGACACCTTATAGCAATCAGCCCCAGCATTTT
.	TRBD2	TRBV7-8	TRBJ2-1	CASSLELGREIGDEQFF	TGTGCCAGCAGCTTAGAACTCGGGCGGGAGATCGGGGATGAGCAGTTCTTC
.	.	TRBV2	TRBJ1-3	CASKGSWAVASGNTIYF	TGTGCCAGCAAAGGGAGCTGGGCAGTTGCCTCTGGAAACACCATATATTTT
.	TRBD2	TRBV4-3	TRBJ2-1	CASSQEPGGPAGAYNEQFF	TGCGCCAGCAGCCAAGAACCGGGAGGGCCGGCCGGGGCCTACAATGAGCAGTTCTTC
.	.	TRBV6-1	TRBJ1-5	CASGAGSLNQPQHF	TGTGCCAGCGGGGCGGGGAGCTTAAATCAGCCCCAGCATTTT
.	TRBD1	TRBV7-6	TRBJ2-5	CASSFLTGQETQYF	TGTGCCAGCAGCTTCCTGACAGGGCAGGAGACCCAGTACTTC
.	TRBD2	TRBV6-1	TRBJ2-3	CASSEWTSGRAPVPTDTQYF	TGTGCCAGCAGTGAATGGACTAGCGGGAGGGCTCCGGTCCCAACAGATACGCAGTATTTT
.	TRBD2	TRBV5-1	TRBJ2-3	CASSFTSGGTDTQYF	TGCGCCAGCAGCTTTACTAGCGGGGGCACAGATACGCAGTATTTT
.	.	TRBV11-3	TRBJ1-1	CASSYVAGSTAFF	TGTGCCAGCAGCTACGTCGCGGGCTCAACGGCTTTCTTT
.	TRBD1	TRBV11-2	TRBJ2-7	CASTGTGASWEQYF	TGTGCCAGCACGGGGACAGGGGCCTCGTGGGAGCAGTACTTC
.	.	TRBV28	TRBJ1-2	CASSPADGNYGYTF	TGTGCCAGCAGCCCCGCAGACGGGAACTATGGCTACACCTTC
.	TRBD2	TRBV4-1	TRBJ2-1	CASSPRAGVMEQEQFF	TGCGCCAGCAGCCCACGGGCGGGAGTAATGGAACAGGAGCAGTTCTTC
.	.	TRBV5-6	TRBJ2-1	CASSLGPSGLGNEQFF	TGTGCCAGCAGCTTGGGTCCGTCGGGGTTGGGGAATGAGCAGTTCTTC
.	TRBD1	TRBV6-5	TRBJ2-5	CATNSQGARETQYF	TGTGCCACCAATTCACAGGGGGCGCGGGAGACCCAGTACTTC
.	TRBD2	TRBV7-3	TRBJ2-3	CASSPQAGAGTDTQYF	TGTGCCAGCAGCCCACAGGCGGGAGCTGGCACAGATACGCAGTATTTT
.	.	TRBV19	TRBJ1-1	CASSMAGLTEAFF	TGTGCCAGTAGTATGGCTGGACTCACTGAAGCTTTCTTT